This T cell receptor beta chain comes out of a study of T cells after somatic rescue of genetic block. Sequencing was performed with immunoSEQ multiplex PCR; in TCRdb, only in-frame clones are kept and a portion is missing. The sample records some 10,000 clones, roughly 70% being singletons. This clone was seen just once. V was pared by 4 bases and J by 1 base, with 14 bases between. Germline values: CDR1 SGDLS, CDR2 YYNGEE. The CDR3 is 15 residues long. The chain is built from TRBV9 and TRBJ1-1; a weak D match, TRBD1 (5 bases). Specimen: peripheral blood mononuclear cells (PBMCs). This clonotype was obtained from a boy younger than 18. The CDR3 DNA sequence: TGTGCCAGCAGCTCAGAGGGCAGGGCGAACACTGAAGCTTTCTTT. Protein sequence: CASSSEGRANTEAFF.